The present T cell receptor beta chain was sequenced within a study of CXCR3-negative and CXCR3-positive naive CD8 T cells. Overall study findings and caveats: CXCR3 levels fell partly with cryopreservation; most assays relied on fresh PBMCs. Memory CD8+ cells had much lower diversity, and both naive subsets had comparably high diversity. TCR strength was inferred from TRB CDR3 properties, while surface CD5 was comparable between naive subsets. When CXCR3-positive naive cells were set against CXCR3-negative naive cells, the former had more hydrophobic TRB CDR3s.

Cells classed as naive CD8+ T cells were CD45RO-CCR7+CD27+CD95-. CDR1 is DFQATT, CDR2 SNEGSKA, per germline (reference sequence). The CDR3 loop spans 16 amino acids. This clonotype is medium-sized by frequency. Its antigen is not identified. Researchers prepared the TRB cDNA libraries using 5' RACE with UMI labels. TCRdb reprocessed the 5' RACE reads and keeps a single row for each CDR3 protein, giving no DNA. In all, the sample yields about 5,500 distinct CDR3 sequences. The genes are TRBV20-1 and TRBJ2-3; the D gene TCRdb calls, TRBD1, cannot be checked with no DNA. The material sequenced was naive CXCR3+ CD8+ T cells from blood. Subset of the sample: CD45RO-CCR7+CD27+CD95- naive CD8+ T cells expressing CXCR3 (TNR3+). This receptor was taken from a human donor in good health. Some clones in this sample may be carry-over from other donors' samples. CDR3 residues: CSARVFGGDFTDTQYF.